These T cell receptor beta chains were read from a single sample in a study of yellow fever vaccine responses in identical twins. TCRdb processed the RT-PCR reads anew with MiXCR; each CDR3 protein has one entry. The sample yields around 33,000 distinct CDR3 sequences, roughly three fifths seen once. This specimen was T cells from blood (PBMCs), unsorted or a sorted subset (not recorded which), taken before or after yellow fever vaccination (not recorded which). The receptors were sampled from a woman aged 18-30 years who received the yellow fever vaccine. The CDR3 runs from the conserved cysteine through the conserved F or W. D genes are given only for firm matches. Some rows have no size entry. The others give once, few or many, or a class for an expanded clone.

d_gene: .; j_gene: TRBJ2-1; abundance: few; v_gene: TRBV29-1; CDR3nt: TGCAGCGTTGAGGAAGCGGCATACAATGAGCAGTTCTTC; CDR3aa: CSVEEAAYNEQFF
d_gene: .; j_gene: TRBJ2-5; abundance: once; v_gene: TRBV7-1; CDR3nt: TGTGCCAGCAGCTCAGGACAGCCGCAAGAGACCCAGTACTTC; CDR3aa: CASSSGQPQETQYF
d_gene: TRBD1; j_gene: TRBJ2-7; abundance: .; v_gene: TRBV5-4; CDR3nt: TGTGCCAGCAGCTTGGTCTCGGGACAGTATCGTCACGAGCAGTACTTC; CDR3aa: CASSLVSGQYRHEQYF
d_gene: TRBD2; j_gene: TRBJ2-7; abundance: .; v_gene: TRBV20-1; CDR3nt: TGCAGTGCTGGGCCCTACGATCGGGGGGGCTCCTACGAGCAGTACTTC; CDR3aa: CSAGPYDRGGSYEQYF
d_gene: .; j_gene: TRBJ2-2; abundance: once; v_gene: TRBV12-3/TRBV12-4; CDR3nt: TGTGCCAGCAGTTTTGAGGGGGGAAACACCGGGGAGCTGTTTTTT; CDR3aa: CASSFEGGNTGELFF
d_gene: .; j_gene: TRBJ1-1; abundance: .; v_gene: TRBV7-9; CDR3nt: TGTGCCAGCGGACGGGGGACTGAAGCTTTCTTT; CDR3aa: CASGRGTEAFF
d_gene: .; j_gene: TRBJ1-6; abundance: few; v_gene: TRBV12-3/TRBV12-4; CDR3nt: TGTGCCAGCAGTTCCCCGGGGGTAAATTCACCCCTCCACTTT; CDR3aa: CASSSPGVNSPLHF
d_gene: .; j_gene: TRBJ2-7; abundance: .; v_gene: TRBV29-1; CDR3nt: TGCAGCGTTCAGGGGACGAGCTCCTACGAGCAGTACTTC; CDR3aa: CSVQGTSSYEQYF
d_gene: .; j_gene: TRBJ2-3; abundance: few; v_gene: TRBV11-3; CDR3nt: TGTGCCAGCAGCTTAGTGGGGGGGCCGAGAGATACGCAGTATTTT; CDR3aa: CASSLVGGPRDTQYF
d_gene: .; j_gene: TRBJ2-7; abundance: .; v_gene: TRBV10-1; CDR3nt: TGCGCCAGCAGTGAGGGGAGTGAACAGTACTTC; CDR3aa: CASSEGSEQYF
d_gene: .; j_gene: TRBJ1-6; abundance: .; v_gene: TRBV3-1; CDR3nt: TGTGCCAGCAGCCAAGAGGGGCAGGCGAATTCACCCCTCCACTTT; CDR3aa: CASSQEGQANSPLHF
d_gene: .; j_gene: TRBJ2-1; abundance: .; v_gene: TRBV5-1; CDR3nt: TGCGCCAGCACCAGTGCGTTGAGCTCCTACAATGAGCAGTTCTTC; CDR3aa: CASTSALSSYNEQFF
d_gene: .; j_gene: TRBJ1-2; abundance: .; v_gene: TRBV29-1; CDR3nt: TGCAGCGTTGAAGAAAACCGTTATGGCTACACCTTC; CDR3aa: CSVEENRYGYTF
d_gene: .; j_gene: TRBJ2-2; abundance: few; v_gene: TRBV29-1; CDR3nt: TGCAGCGTCTGGGACCGTACGAACACCGGGGAGCTGTTTTTT; CDR3aa: CSVWDRTNTGELFF
d_gene: .; j_gene: TRBJ1-6; abundance: few; v_gene: TRBV7-6; CDR3nt: TGTGCCAGCAGCTTGGGCAGCTCCTATAATTCACCCCTCCACTTT; CDR3aa: CASSLGSSYNSPLHF
d_gene: .; j_gene: TRBJ2-5; abundance: .; v_gene: TRBV2; CDR3nt: TGTGCCAGCAGTGAAGGGGGAGGATCTCAAGAGACCCAGTACTTC; CDR3aa: CASSEGGGSQETQYF
d_gene: .; j_gene: TRBJ1-2; abundance: few; v_gene: TRBV18; CDR3nt: TGTGCCAGCTCACCACCGCCAGACTATGGCTACACCTTC; CDR3aa: CASSPPPDYGYTF
d_gene: .; j_gene: TRBJ2-2; abundance: .; v_gene: TRBV5-1; CDR3nt: TGCGCCAGCAGCTTGTATAGTACCGGGGAGCTGTTTTTT; CDR3aa: CASSLYSTGELFF
d_gene: .; j_gene: TRBJ2-7; abundance: .; v_gene: TRBV7-8; CDR3nt: TGTGCCAGCAGCCCCCCAAGGTTTACGGCCTACGAGCAGTACTTC; CDR3aa: CASSPPRFTAYEQYF
d_gene: .; j_gene: TRBJ2-1; abundance: .; v_gene: TRBV7-9; CDR3nt: TGTGCCAGCAGCTCGACACAGGAATACAATGAGCAGTTCTTC; CDR3aa: CASSSTQEYNEQFF
d_gene: TRBD1; j_gene: TRBJ1-2; abundance: few; v_gene: TRBV4-1; CDR3nt: TGCGCCAGCAGCCAGCCACTGGGACAGGGAGCCTATGGCTACACCTTC; CDR3aa: CASSQPLGQGAYGYTF
d_gene: .; j_gene: TRBJ2-1; abundance: .; v_gene: TRBV7-8; CDR3nt: TGTGCCAGCAGGGATCGTAGCAATGAGCAGTTCTTC; CDR3aa: CASRDRSNEQFF
d_gene: .; j_gene: TRBJ1-2; abundance: .; v_gene: TRBV6-2/TRBV6-3; CDR3nt: TGTGCCAGCAGTTACTCGGGCGCGAACTATGGCTACACCTTC; CDR3aa: CASSYSGANYGYTF
d_gene: .; j_gene: TRBJ2-1; abundance: .; v_gene: TRBV5-1; CDR3nt: TGCGCCAGCAGCTTGGGACAAAGGGGTAATGAGCAGTTCTTC; CDR3aa: CASSLGQRGNEQFF
d_gene: .; j_gene: TRBJ1-5; abundance: .; v_gene: TRBV6-1; CDR3nt: TGTGCCAGCAGCCCCGGGACGGCTCGTCTCCAGCCCCAGCATTTT; CDR3aa: CASSPGTARLQPQHF
d_gene: TRBD2; j_gene: TRBJ2-4; abundance: .; v_gene: TRBV28; CDR3nt: TGTGCCAGCAGTCCCGGACTAGCGGGATTGTACATTCAGTACTTC; CDR3aa: CASSPGLAGLYIQYF
d_gene: .; j_gene: TRBJ1-1; abundance: few; v_gene: TRBV12-3/TRBV12-4; CDR3nt: TGTGCCAGCGGGGCTAGCACGAACACTGAAGCTTTCTTT; CDR3aa: CASGASTNTEAFF
d_gene: TRBD2; j_gene: TRBJ2-5; abundance: few; v_gene: TRBV4-3; CDR3nt: TGCGCCAGCAGCCAAGAAAAAGGGCTAGCGGGCCTAGAGACCCAGTACTTC; CDR3aa: CASSQEKGLAGLETQYF
d_gene: .; j_gene: TRBJ2-3; abundance: .; v_gene: TRBV15; CDR3nt: TGTGCCACCAGCAGAGCCGGGGCAGGATCCACAGATACGCAGTATTTT; CDR3aa: CATSRAGAGSTDTQYF
d_gene: .; j_gene: TRBJ2-1; abundance: few; v_gene: TRBV2; CDR3nt: TGTGCCAGCAGTTACAGAAGGCCCATCTCCTACAATGAGCAGTTCTTC; CDR3aa: CASSYRRPISYNEQFF
d_gene: .; j_gene: TRBJ2-7; abundance: few; v_gene: TRBV15; CDR3nt: TGTGCCACCAGCAGAGATCTGGGGAGCTCCTACGAGCAGTACTTC; CDR3aa: CATSRDLGSSYEQYF
d_gene: .; j_gene: TRBJ1-5; abundance: few; v_gene: TRBV19; CDR3nt: TGTGCCAGTAGTCGGACGGCCCTTAGCAATCAGCCCCAGCATTTT; CDR3aa: CASSRTALSNQPQHF
d_gene: TRBD1; j_gene: TRBJ2-5; abundance: .; v_gene: TRBV5-1; CDR3nt: TGCGCCAGCAGCTTGGCAGGGGGGACAGGACAAGAGACCCAGTACTTC; CDR3aa: CASSLAGGTGQETQYF
d_gene: .; j_gene: TRBJ1-1; abundance: .; v_gene: TRBV7-6; CDR3nt: TGTGCCAGCAGCTGGGACGAGAACACTGAAGCTTTCTTT; CDR3aa: CASSWDENTEAFF
d_gene: .; j_gene: TRBJ2-7; abundance: .; v_gene: TRBV29-1; CDR3nt: TGCAGCGTTGGAGAGTCAGGAGGTCCCTACGAGCAGTACTTC; CDR3aa: CSVGESGGPYEQYF
d_gene: TRBD1; j_gene: TRBJ2-3; abundance: once; v_gene: TRBV29-1; CDR3nt: TGCAGCGTTACTTCGACAGGGAACACAGATACGCAGTATTTT; CDR3aa: CSVTSTGNTDTQYF
d_gene: .; j_gene: TRBJ1-5; abundance: few; v_gene: TRBV10-3; CDR3nt: TGTGCCATCAGTGAGTCGGGGGGAGGCAATCAGCCCCAGCATTTT; CDR3aa: CAISESGGGNQPQHF
d_gene: .; j_gene: TRBJ2-5; abundance: .; v_gene: TRBV18; CDR3nt: TGTGCCAGCTCACCGCAAAAAGAGACCCAGTACTTC; CDR3aa: CASSPQKETQYF
d_gene: .; j_gene: TRBJ2-3; abundance: once; v_gene: TRBV20-1; CDR3nt: TGCAGTGCTAGAGATCTTGTTAGCACAGATACGCAGTATTTT; CDR3aa: CSARDLVSTDTQYF
d_gene: TRBD1; j_gene: TRBJ1-6; abundance: .; v_gene: TRBV11-2; CDR3nt: TGTGCCAGCAGCTTTACCCCGGACAGGGATAATTCACCCCTCCACTTT; CDR3aa: CASSFTPDRDNSPLHF
d_gene: .; j_gene: TRBJ2-7; abundance: few; v_gene: TRBV11-2; CDR3nt: TGTGCCAGCAGCTCAGGACCATCTTCTCCCTACGAGCAGTACTTC; CDR3aa: CASSSGPSSPYEQYF
d_gene: .; j_gene: TRBJ1-5; abundance: .; v_gene: TRBV6-5; CDR3nt: TGTGCCAGCAGTTACTCGAACGGGATCAATCAGCCCCAGCATTTT; CDR3aa: CASSYSNGINQPQHF
d_gene: TRBD1; j_gene: TRBJ1-2; abundance: .; v_gene: TRBV12-3/TRBV12-4; CDR3nt: TGTGCCAGCAGTCCGACCCCCCCAGGGGGGTATGGCTACACCTTC; CDR3aa: CASSPTPPGGYGYTF
d_gene: .; j_gene: TRBJ2-3; abundance: once; v_gene: TRBV7-6; CDR3nt: TGTGCCAGCAGCCCTGACCTACATCAAGGCGGGCAGGAGACCACAGATACGCAGTATTTT; CDR3aa: CASSPDLHQGGQETTDTQYF